The present TCR beta chain was sequenced within a study of blood T cells in healthy people across ages. General observations from the study: Naive CD4+ cell counts and diversity both ran higher in long-lived than in aged donors. Diversity figures derived from one million T cells were judged to underestimate the true value.

This clonotype was seen more than once but under ten times. Its antigen is unidentified. The CDR3 totals 15 residues. V lost 1 base and J lost 1, with 10 bases in between. Germline CDR1 reads SGHTA; CDR2 reads FQGNSA. The use of a sample-barcoded 5' primer and a J-beta primer mix characterized a second PCR of roughly 7 to 11 cycles. The template-switch adaptor, which had 12 random nucleotides, put a tag on each cDNA molecule. Every sample produced at least 2.5 million CDR3-containing paired-end reads. From the 5' RACE reads, TCRdb called clonotypes with MiXCR, one entry per CDR3 protein. The profile shows roughly 930,000 distinct CDR3 sequences, roughly 52% of them singletons.

This TCR was sampled from a man aged 25 to 40 in good health. This chain links TRBV7-2 with TRBJ2-5; D uncertain. Sequenced sample: blood. CDR3 residues: CASSLVKGPQETQYF. CDR3 nucleotide sequence: TGTGCCAGCAGCTTAGTAAAGGGTCCCCAAGAGACCCAGTACTTC.